The 16 T cell receptor beta chains below all came from one sample that was sequenced in a study of T cells in women clearing cervical HPV infection. Sequencing used immunoSEQ multiplex PCR; TCRdb keeps in-frame clones, though not all of them. The sample table includes some 39,000 clones. The sequenced material came from blood buffy coat. These TCRs come from a woman aged 18-70 years with a cervical HPV16 infection that either progressed to CIN3+ or cleared (not recorded which).

For this clone: The sequenced fragment ends 3 residues before the CDR3 boundary, so the rest is inferred from the germline J gene. The chain recombines TRBV5-1 with TRBJ2-5; possibly TRBD1 for D (6 bases). V shed 0 bases and J shed 4 bases, with 16 bases lying between them. This CDR3 has 16 residues. The germline V gene encodes CDR1 SGHRS and CDR2 YFSETQ. CDR3 DNA (partial): TGCGCCAGCAGCTTGGGGGTTTCAGGGGTCGGAGAGACC. Translating it yields CASSLGVSGVGET. The CDR3 in full is CASSLGVSGVGETQYF.

Worth noting for this clone: The read falls 3 residues short of the CDR3 end, and the missing part is taken from the germline J gene. The chain employs TRBV7-9 and TRBJ2-2, with 8 bases aligning to TRBD2. The V segment lost 4 bases and the J segment 7 bases; nucleotides outside the gene matches: 5. Germline CDR1 SEHNR, CDR2 FQNEAQ (reference sequence). The CDR3 has 14 residues. CDR3 DNA, as far as it was read: TGTGCCAGCAGCTCCCCGGCGGGAGGCGGGGAG. Amino acids: CASSSPAGGGE. The CDR3, in full, reads CASSSPAGGGELFF.

Note on this clone: The read halts 3 residues ahead of the CDR3 end, with the missing end drawn from the germline J gene. J is TRBJ2-7 and V is TRBV20-1, with TRBD2 as a possible D gene (5 bases). Germline CDR1 reads DFQATT; CDR2 reads SNEGSKA (reference sequence). The V end was cut by 2 bases, the J end by 2 bases, with 13 bases between. This CDR3 is built from 14 residues. CDR3 amino acids: CSARSSGATYEQYF. The DNA read from the CDR3 is TGCAGTGCTAGAAGCAGCGGAGCGACCTACGAG.

Remarks on this clone: The read ends 3 residues before the CDR3 terminus; that terminus is restored from the germline J gene. J is TRBJ1-1 and V is TRBV7-9; tentatively, D is TRBD1 (5 bases). Germline V gene lookup returns CDR1 SEHNR and CDR2 FQNEAQ (reference sequence). This CDR3 region has 12 residues. The CDR3 DNA, read in part, is TGTGCCAGCAGCTGGAGGGAGGGGGAA. This sequence encodes CASSWREGE. The full CDR3 sequence reads CASSWREGEAFF.

This CDR3 is CSARISASGTGELFF. Incomplete CDR3 DNA: TGCAGTGCTAGAATCTCGGCTAGCGGCACCGGGGAG. The genes are TRBV20-1 and TRBJ2-2; 7 bases align to TRBD2. Coverage ceases 3 residues before the CDR3 finishes, and the germline J gene fills in the end. The CDR3 totals 15 residues. Trimming removed 2 bases from V and 4 bases from J; junction bases left unmatched: 7. Germline CDR1 DFQATT, CDR2 SNEGSKA (reference sequence).

A note on this clone: The observed sequence ends 3 residues before the CDR3 terminus, with the missing tail filled in from the germline J gene. The gene calls are TRBV4-1 and TRBJ2-5, with a possible D match to TRBD1 (7 bases). This CDR3 comprises 15 residues. CDR1 is MGHRA, CDR2 YSYEKL, per germline. With 2 bases removed from V and 5 bases from J, the gap between germline ends came to 15 bases. This chain's CDR3 is CASSQRQGGLETQYF. CDR3 DNA (partial): TGCGCCAGCAGCCAAAGACAGGGAGGATTGGAGACC.

In the case of this clone: The read ends 3 residues shy of where the CDR3 ends; the end is completed using the germline J gene. J is TRBJ2-5 and V is TRBV7-9, with a possible D match to TRBD2 (5 bases). CDR3 length: 15 amino acids. Germline CDR1 is SEHNR and CDR2 is FQNEAQ (reference sequence). Trimming took 1 base from V and 0 from J, leaving 9 bases between them. CDR3 loop: CASSLGVAHQETQYF. Incomplete CDR3 DNA: TGTGCCAGCAGCTTAGGGGTAGCGCACCAAGAGACC.

Worth noting for this clone: The read stops 3 residues short of the end of the CDR3; the missing end is completed from the germline J gene. The chain joins TRBV5-5 to TRBJ2-1; TRBD1 matches at 7 bases. J was trimmed by 4 bases and V by 4 bases; bases with no gene match: 2. The CDR3 has 13 residues. Per the germline V gene, CDR1 is SGHKS and CDR2 is YYEKEE (reference sequence). CDR3 sequence: CASSGTEYNEQFF. CDR3 bases read: TGTGCCAGCAGCGGGACAGAGTACAATGAG.

As for this clone: Sequencing ends 3 residues short of the CDR3 end; the germline J gene provides the rest. The J gene is TRBJ2-3, the V gene TRBV20-1; TRBD1 matches at 9 bases. V trimming: 0 bases; J trimming: 2 bases; junction bases outside the gene matches: 3. The germline CDR1 and CDR2 sequences are DFQATT and SNEGSKA (reference sequence). The CDR3 covers 15 residues. Partial CDR3 DNA: TGCAGTGCTAGAGATAGGGACAGGGCCACAGATACG. Its translation is CSARDRDRATDT. The full CDR3 sequence reads CSARDRDRATDTQYF.

Comments on this clone: The read terminates 3 residues ahead of where the CDR3 ends, so the germline J gene completes it. V usage is TRBV28 and J usage is TRBJ1-2, with D possibly matching TRBD1 (6 bases). CDR1 and CDR2 (germline): MDHEN, SYDVKM. The CDR3 is 13 amino acids. V lost 5 bases and J 4 bases, leaving 11 bases between the germline ends. CDR3 bases read: TGTGCCAGCAGTATACAGGGAAGCTATGGC. Its translation: CASSIQGSYG. The CDR3, in full, reads CASSIQGSYGYTF.

As to this clone: Read sequence stops 3 residues before the CDR3 end, and the germline J gene provides the missing end. J is TRBJ2-2 and V is TRBV19, with TRBD1 matching over 8 bases. This CDR3 region has 14 residues. CDR1 is LNHDA and CDR2 is SQIVND in the germline V gene (reference sequence). V trimming: 6 bases; J trimming: 8 bases; junction bases outside the gene matches: 8. CDR3: CASRETGAVGELFF. The covered CDR3 bases are TGTGCCAGTAGAGAGACAGGGGCGGTAGGGGAG.

For this clone: The read finishes 3 residues shy of the CDR3 end, and the germline J gene is used to complete it. The chain links TRBV7-7 to TRBJ1-2; D is unresolved. Germline V gene sequence: CDR1 SSHAT, CDR2 FNYEAQ (reference sequence). This CDR3 is 13 amino acids long. The covered CDR3 bases are TGTGCCAGCAGCTCAGGCCTCTCCTACGAC. It specifies CASSSGLSYD. Given in full, the CDR3 is CASSSGLSYDYTF.

Comments on this clone: The read terminates 3 residues ahead of where the CDR3 ends, so the germline J gene completes it. This chain joins TRBV9 and TRBJ2-6, with a weak D call TRBD1 (6 bases). The germline V gene encodes CDR1 SGDLS and CDR2 YYNGEE. The germline V and J ends were trimmed by 4 bases and 1 base, with 12 bases remaining between them. The length of the CDR3 is 16 residues. The CDR3 DNA, read in part, is TGTGCCAGCAGCACCTATACAGGGTCTGGGGCCAACGTC. Amino acids: CASSTYTGSGANV. The full CDR3 is CASSTYTGSGANVLTF.

The sequenced CDR3 bases are TGCAGTGCTAGAGGTGTCATCATGAACACTGAA. Its translation is CSARGVIMNTE. The full CDR3 is CSARGVIMNTEAFF. The chain employs TRBV20-1 and TRBJ1-1, with unresolved D. Sequencing ends 3 residues short of the CDR3 end; the germline J gene provides the rest. V was shortened by 1 base and J by 0 bases, with 9 bases between the two germline ends. The V gene's germline CDR1 is DFQATT and CDR2 SNEGSKA (reference sequence). The CDR3 sequence is 14 residues long.

Comments on this clone: The CDR3 is cut off 3 residues early in the read; its end comes from the germline J gene. The rearrangement links TRBV5-1 to TRBJ2-5, with 7 bases lining up with TRBD2. Germline V lookup: CDR1 SGHRS, CDR2 YFSETQ. CDR3 size: 15 residues. V shed 0 bases, J shed 1 base, and the junction held 3 bases outside the gene matches. The sequenced CDR3 bases are TGCGCCAGCAGCTTGGGTCCTAGCGGCCAAGAGACC. This encodes CASSLGPSGQET. The entire CDR3 protein is CASSLGPSGQETQYF.

Turning to this clone: The DNA ends 3 residues before the CDR3 does, and the rest of the CDR3 is filled in from the germline J gene. The gene calls are TRBV7-3 and TRBJ2-2, with D unclear. Trimming left V 4 bases short and J 5 bases short, with 11 bases between. The CDR3 is 14 residues long. Germline V gene sequence: CDR1 SGHTA, CDR2 FQGTGA. Partial CDR3 DNA: TGTGCCAGCAGCTCCCTGACTGGGACCGGGGAG. Translated: CASSSLTGTGE. In full, the CDR3 is CASSSLTGTGELFF.